The clone carrying this T cell receptor (beta chain) has more than one count but fewer than ten. This record belongs to a study of cytomegalovirus exposure and HLA in healthy donors. From germline, CDR1 is MGHRA and CDR2 YSYEKL. The V segment lost 1 base and the J segment 8 bases; nucleotides outside the gene matches: 8. The CDR3 runs to 15 residues. Unrecorded immune exposure was likely among donors, who were nominally healthy when sampled. It was with 60 Vbeta and 13 Jbeta primers that the PCR ran. This table comes from immunoSEQ multiplex PCR, and its TCRdb copy is limited to in-frame clones, with some not included. The table lists about 140,000 clones, 70% to 80% of them singletons, with over 13% in the top ten.

This TCR was sampled from a woman between 35 and 50 years old in good health and CMV-seronegative. Sequenced: PBMCs. The genes are TRBV4-1 and TRBJ1-3, with 7 bases fitting TRBD1. The DNA of the CDR3 is TGCGCCAGCAGCCAAGCACAGGGGAAGCAACACACCATATATTTT. Encoded protein: CASSQAQGKQHTIYF.